A selection of T cell receptor beta chains follows, all from one sample in a study of cytomegalovirus exposure and HLA in healthy donors. Assay used: immunoSEQ multiplex PCR; TCRdb lists only in-frame clones, some missing. The sample has about 130,000 clones; around 95% are singletons. Sequenced: PBMCs. The source is a man in his late teens or twenties in good health and CMV-seronegative. CDR3s include the opening cysteine and the closing phenylalanine or tryptophan. A D gene is named only where the DNA matches it firmly. Size values are once, few and many counts, or a class for expanded clones, and some rows have none.

clone_size: .
j_call: TRBJ1-1
v_call: TRBV5-1
d_call: .
cdr3_nt: TGCGCCAGCAGCTTACAGAAGAACACTGAAGCTTTCTTT
cdr3_aa: CASSLQKNTEAFF

clone_size: once
j_call: TRBJ2-7
v_call: TRBV7-9
d_call: TRBD1
cdr3_nt: TGTGCCAGCAGCCTGGACAGGGAGCAGTACTTC
cdr3_aa: CASSLDREQYF

clone_size: once
j_call: TRBJ2-5
v_call: TRBV18
d_call: .
cdr3_nt: TGTGCCAGCTCCCGAGTGGGGCTTAGGGCGGAGACCCAGTACTTC
cdr3_aa: CASSRVGLRAETQYF

clone_size: .
j_call: TRBJ2-1
v_call: TRBV6-1
d_call: TRBD2
cdr3_nt: TGTGCCAGCAGTACTAGCGGGAGAAATTACAATGAGCAGTTCTTC
cdr3_aa: CASSTSGRNYNEQFF

clone_size: .
j_call: TRBJ2-2
v_call: TRBV4-1
d_call: .
cdr3_nt: TGCGCCAGCAGCCAGGGGGGCGGGGGAGTCGTCACCGGGGAGCTGTTTTTT
cdr3_aa: CASSQGGGGVVTGELFF

clone_size: .
j_call: TRBJ2-4
v_call: TRBV30
d_call: TRBD2
cdr3_nt: TGTGCCTGGAGTGGAGGACTAGACAAAAACATTCAGTACTTC
cdr3_aa: CAWSGGLDKNIQYF

clone_size: once
j_call: TRBJ2-3
v_call: TRBV19
d_call: TRBD2
cdr3_nt: TGTGCCAGTCTACGACTAGCGGGAGACACAGATACGCAGTATTTT
cdr3_aa: CASLRLAGDTDTQYF

clone_size: .
j_call: TRBJ1-5
v_call: TRBV5-5
d_call: .
cdr3_nt: TGTGCCAGCAGCCCCCTGGGGCCTTTTAGCAATCAGCCCCAGCATTTT
cdr3_aa: CASSPLGPFSNQPQHF

clone_size: .
j_call: TRBJ2-7
v_call: TRBV4-3
d_call: TRBD1
cdr3_nt: TGCGCCAGCAGCCGGACAGGGGGCGAGCAGTACTTC
cdr3_aa: CASSRTGGEQYF

clone_size: .
j_call: TRBJ1-1
v_call: TRBV30
d_call: .
cdr3_nt: TGTGCCTGGAGTACGGGACAAATGAACACTGAAGCTTTCTTT
cdr3_aa: CAWSTGQMNTEAFF

clone_size: .
j_call: TRBJ2-7
v_call: TRBV6-1
d_call: .
cdr3_nt: TGTGCCAGCAGTGAAGCTCTCGGAGGAGGCGTAGCCTACGAGCAGTACTTC
cdr3_aa: CASSEALGGGVAYEQYF

clone_size: .
j_call: TRBJ1-1
v_call: TRBV4-3
d_call: .
cdr3_nt: TGCGCCAGCAGCCAAGATTGGAGGGTGAACACTGAAGCTTTCTTT
cdr3_aa: CASSQDWRVNTEAFF

clone_size: once
j_call: TRBJ2-7
v_call: TRBV30
d_call: .
cdr3_nt: TGTGCTCTGGGCAGCTACGAGCAGTACTTC
cdr3_aa: CALGSYEQYF

clone_size: .
j_call: TRBJ1-2
v_call: TRBV4-1
d_call: .
cdr3_nt: TGCGCCAGCAGCCAAGACAGATTAAGTAACTATGGCTACACCTTC
cdr3_aa: CASSQDRLSNYGYTF

clone_size: once
j_call: TRBJ2-3
v_call: TRBV11-3
d_call: .
cdr3_nt: TGTGCCAGCAGCCCCTCTACGCGGGGCACAGATACGCAGTATTTT
cdr3_aa: CASSPSTRGTDTQYF

clone_size: .
j_call: TRBJ1-5
v_call: TRBV28
d_call: .
cdr3_nt: TGTGCCAGCGCTGGGGGGGGCAGCAATCAGCCCCAGCATTTT
cdr3_aa: CASAGGGSNQPQHF

clone_size: .
j_call: TRBJ2-7
v_call: TRBV4-3
d_call: TRBD2
cdr3_nt: TGCGCCAGCAGCCCCGGACTAGCGGGAGAGAGCTACGAGCAGTACTTC
cdr3_aa: CASSPGLAGESYEQYF

clone_size: .
j_call: TRBJ2-7
v_call: TRBV13
d_call: TRBD2
cdr3_nt: TGTGCCAGCAGTTACCTGGGTAGCGGGATCTACGAGCAGTACTTC
cdr3_aa: CASSYLGSGIYEQYF

clone_size: .
j_call: TRBJ1-1
v_call: TRBV6-5
d_call: .
cdr3_nt: TGTGCCAGCAGTTACTCTCACCGGGACACTGAAGCTTTCTTT
cdr3_aa: CASSYSHRDTEAFF

clone_size: .
j_call: TRBJ1-4
v_call: TRBV28
d_call: TRBD1
cdr3_nt: TGTGCCAGCAGTTTCAACAGGGGAAATGAAAAACTGTTTTTT
cdr3_aa: CASSFNRGNEKLFF

clone_size: .
j_call: TRBJ2-5
v_call: TRBV28
d_call: .
cdr3_nt: TGTGCCAGCACCCCACGCGGGGAGGAAGAGACCCAGTACTTC
cdr3_aa: CASTPRGEEETQYF

clone_size: .
j_call: TRBJ1-2
v_call: TRBV5-1
d_call: .
cdr3_nt: TGCGCCAGCAGCTTGGCTGTCAGTGCTAACTATGGCTACACCTTC
cdr3_aa: CASSLAVSANYGYTF

clone_size: .
j_call: TRBJ2-7
v_call: TRBV6-6
d_call: TRBD2
cdr3_nt: TGTGCCAGCAGCCGCCCCTGGGGGGGAAGCTACGAGCAGTACTTC
cdr3_aa: CASSRPWGGSYEQYF

clone_size: .
j_call: TRBJ2-3
v_call: TRBV18
d_call: .
cdr3_nt: TGTGCCAGCTCACCGACTGATACGCAGTATTTT
cdr3_aa: CASSPTDTQYF

clone_size: .
j_call: TRBJ1-5
v_call: TRBV11-2
d_call: TRBD1
cdr3_nt: TGTGCCAGCAGCTTACAAGCACAGGGGGCAAGCAATCAGCCCCAGCATTTT
cdr3_aa: CASSLQAQGASNQPQHF

clone_size: .
j_call: TRBJ1-2
v_call: TRBV18
d_call: .
cdr3_nt: TGTGCCAGCTCGCCTACCCGGGACCCAGGGGATGGCTACACCTTC
cdr3_aa: CASSPTRDPGDGYTF

clone_size: .
j_call: TRBJ2-4
v_call: TRBV7-9
d_call: .
cdr3_nt: TGTGCCAGCAGCTTAGCACTAGCTGGGGGCATTCAGTACTTC
cdr3_aa: CASSLALAGGIQYF

clone_size: .
j_call: TRBJ2-7
v_call: TRBV15
d_call: TRBD2
cdr3_nt: TGTGCCACCAGCAGGGCGGGACTAGGGGGCGAGCAGTACTTC
cdr3_aa: CATSRAGLGGEQYF

clone_size: .
j_call: TRBJ2-7
v_call: TRBV4-1
d_call: .
cdr3_nt: TGCGCCAGCAGCCAAGTTTACGGGCCGGGGTTGGGCGAGCAGTACTTC
cdr3_aa: CASSQVYGPGLGEQYF

clone_size: .
j_call: TRBJ2-1
v_call: TRBV7-6
d_call: .
cdr3_nt: TGTGCCAGCAGCTTGGTAGCTAATGAGCAGTTCTTC
cdr3_aa: CASSLVANEQFF

clone_size: .
j_call: TRBJ1-5
v_call: TRBV7-9
d_call: .
cdr3_nt: TGTGCCAGCAGCTTAGGGGCTCAGCCCCAGCATTTT
cdr3_aa: CASSLGAQPQHF

clone_size: .
j_call: TRBJ2-7
v_call: TRBV6-6
d_call: .
cdr3_nt: TGTGCCAGCAGCACGCGGGACGCCACCTACGAGCAGTACTTC
cdr3_aa: CASSTRDATYEQYF

clone_size: .
j_call: TRBJ1-3
v_call: TRBV5-6
d_call: .
cdr3_nt: TGTGCCAGCAGCTCGGGGGGCTCTGGAAACACCATATATTTT
cdr3_aa: CASSSGGSGNTIYF

clone_size: .
j_call: TRBJ2-7
v_call: TRBV27
d_call: .
cdr3_nt: TGTGCCAGCAGTTTTTCCGAGGGCCTCTACGAGCAGTACTTC
cdr3_aa: CASSFSEGLYEQYF

clone_size: .
j_call: TRBJ1-5
v_call: TRBV19
d_call: TRBD1
cdr3_nt: TGTGCCAGTAGTACCGCCGGGACAGGGGACGGCTGGCCCCAGCATTTT
cdr3_aa: CASSTAGTGDGWPQHF

clone_size: .
j_call: TRBJ1-2
v_call: TRBV28
d_call: .
cdr3_nt: TGTGCCAGCAGTACAGGGCCCAATAACTATGGCTACACCTTC
cdr3_aa: CASSTGPNNYGYTF

clone_size: .
j_call: TRBJ1-2
v_call: TRBV6-5
d_call: TRBD1
cdr3_nt: TGTGCCAGCAGTTACTCCCCGACCGGGACAGACTATGGCTACACCTTC
cdr3_aa: CASSYSPTGTDYGYTF

clone_size: .
j_call: TRBJ2-2
v_call: TRBV28
d_call: .
cdr3_nt: TGTGCCAGCACCGTTCTCGGGATCATTAGGCCCGGGGAGCTGTTTTTT
cdr3_aa: CASTVLGIIRPGELFF

clone_size: .
j_call: TRBJ2-1
v_call: TRBV29-1
d_call: TRBD2
cdr3_nt: TGCAGCGCCGGGACTAGCGGGATCAGTGAGCAGTTCTTC
cdr3_aa: CSAGTSGISEQFF

clone_size: .
j_call: TRBJ2-1
v_call: TRBV28
d_call: .
cdr3_nt: TGTGCCAGCAGTTTAGGGTGGCAGGGAGGCCTCGATGAGCAGTTCTTC
cdr3_aa: CASSLGWQGGLDEQFF